This T cell receptor beta chain was captured by sequencing in a study of OX40 agonist ivuxolimab in advanced cancers. Clones were sequenced by immunoSEQ multiplex PCR, and TCRdb holds only the in-frame ones, with some missing. Of some 54,000 clones detected, approximately 80% appear once; the ten largest clones hold roughly 6%. Comments on this clone: What it recognizes is unknown.

Study-level findings and limits: Blood T cells, both CD4+ and CD8+, expanded clonally by week 6 at 0.1 to 3.0 mg/kg.

The CDR3 has 13 amino acids. Per germline, CDR1 SGHTA and CDR2 FQGTGA. The V segment lost 5 bases and the J segment 3 bases; nucleotides outside the gene matches: 3. This chain links TRBV7-3 with TRBJ2-7; 8 bases align to TRBD1. Sequenced here: CD4+ or CD8+ T cells sorted from blood, sampled in a trial of the OX40 agonist ivuxolimab. This TCR was recovered from an adult with an advanced solid tumor such as melanoma, head and neck, liver or kidney cancer. CDR3: CASSPGGGYEQYF. For the CDR3, the DNA is TGTGCCAGCAGCCCAGGGGGCGGCTACGAGCAGTACTTC.